This TCR beta chain comes out of a study of shared clonotypes between healthy human individuals. Deletions cut 5 bases from V and 10 bases from J, with 16 bases between. Germline V gives CDR1 MDHEN, CDR2 SYDVKM. The CDR3 covers 13 residues. This clone was detected once. No antigen is known for it. Some clones are missing from TCRdb's copy, which holds only in-frame ones; the method was immunoSEQ multiplex PCR. The table records over a million clones, around 98% of them present only once. Study-wide points: In a few donors, around 5% of naive CD4 clonotypes appeared in common.

The chain combines TRBV28 with TRBJ2-3, with no clear D. Source material: naive CD4+ T cells sorted from blood. As to subset: CD45RA+ positively selected. This clonotype originated in a young man in good health. CDR3 residues: CASSPARITAQYF. The CDR3 DNA is TGTGCCAGCAGTCCGGCCCGGATAACGGCGCAGTATTTT.